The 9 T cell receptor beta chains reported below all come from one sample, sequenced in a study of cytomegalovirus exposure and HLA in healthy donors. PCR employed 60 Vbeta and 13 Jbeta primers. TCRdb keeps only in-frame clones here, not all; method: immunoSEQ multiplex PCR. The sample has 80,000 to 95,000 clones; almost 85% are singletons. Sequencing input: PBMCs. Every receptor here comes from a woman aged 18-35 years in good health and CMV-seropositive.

The CDR3 loop reads CASSDGLAGIYYEQYF. Written as DNA, the CDR3 is TGTGCCAGCAGTGACGGACTAGCGGGAATATACTACGAGCAGTACTTC. V is TRBV27 and J is TRBJ2-7; 12 positions match TRBD2. Germline CDR1 reads MNHEY; CDR2 reads SMNVEV (reference sequence). With 5 bases clipped from V and 3 bases from J, the junction kept 8 bases outside the gene matches. The CDR3 has 16 amino acids.

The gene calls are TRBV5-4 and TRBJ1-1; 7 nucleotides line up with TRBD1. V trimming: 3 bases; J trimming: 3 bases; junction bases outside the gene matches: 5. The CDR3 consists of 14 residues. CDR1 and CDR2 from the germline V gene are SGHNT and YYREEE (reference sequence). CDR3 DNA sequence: TGTGCCAGCAGCTCGCCTACAGGGGACACTGAAGCTTTCTTT. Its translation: CASSSPTGDTEAFF.

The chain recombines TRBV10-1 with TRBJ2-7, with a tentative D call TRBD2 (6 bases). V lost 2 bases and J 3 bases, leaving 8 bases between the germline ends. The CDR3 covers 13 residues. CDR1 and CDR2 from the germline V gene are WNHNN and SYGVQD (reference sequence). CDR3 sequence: CASSETEGYEQYF. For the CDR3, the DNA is TGCGCCAGCAGTGAGACGGAGGGCTACGAGCAGTACTTC.

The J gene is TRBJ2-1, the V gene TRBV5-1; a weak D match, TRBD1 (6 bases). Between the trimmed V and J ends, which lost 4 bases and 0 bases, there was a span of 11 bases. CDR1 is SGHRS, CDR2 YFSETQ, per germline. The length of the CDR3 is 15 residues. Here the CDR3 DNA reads TGCGCCAGCAGCCCGGGGACAACCTCCTACAATGAGCAGTTCTTC. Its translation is CASSPGTTSYNEQFF.

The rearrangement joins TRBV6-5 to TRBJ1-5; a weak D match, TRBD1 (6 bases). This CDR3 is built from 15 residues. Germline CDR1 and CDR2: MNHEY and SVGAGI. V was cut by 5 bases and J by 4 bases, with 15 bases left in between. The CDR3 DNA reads TGTGCCAGCAGTAGGCTCCAGGGGATGAATCAGCCCCAGCATTTT. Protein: CASSRLQGMNQPQHF.

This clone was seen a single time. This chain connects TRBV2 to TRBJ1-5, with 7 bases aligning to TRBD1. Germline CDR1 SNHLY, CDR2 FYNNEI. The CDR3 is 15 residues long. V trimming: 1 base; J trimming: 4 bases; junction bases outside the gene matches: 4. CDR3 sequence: CASSEVGTANQPQHF. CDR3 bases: TGTGCCAGCAGTGAAGTTGGGACAGCGAATCAGCCCCAGCATTTT.

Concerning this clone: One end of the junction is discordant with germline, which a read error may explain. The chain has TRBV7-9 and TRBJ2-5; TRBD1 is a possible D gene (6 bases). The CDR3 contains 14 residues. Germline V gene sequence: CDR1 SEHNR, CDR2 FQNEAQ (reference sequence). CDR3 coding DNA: TGTTCCAGCAGCTTAAGGCAGGGGCAAGAGACCCAGTACTTC. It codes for CSSSLRQGQETQYF. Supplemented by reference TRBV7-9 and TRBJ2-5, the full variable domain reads DTGVSQNPRHKITKRGQNVTFRCDPISEHNRLYWYRQTLGQGPEFLTYFQNEAQLEKSRLLSDRFSAERPKGSFSTLEIQRTEQGDSAMYLCSSSLRQGQETQYFGPGTRLLVL.

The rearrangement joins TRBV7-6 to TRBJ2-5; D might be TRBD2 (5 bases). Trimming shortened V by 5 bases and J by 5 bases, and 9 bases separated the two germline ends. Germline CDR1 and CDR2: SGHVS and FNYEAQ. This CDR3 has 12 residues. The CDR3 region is CASSRADETQYF. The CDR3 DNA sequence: TGTGCCAGCAGCCGAGCGGATGAGACCCAGTACTTC.

CDR3: CASSIANSGRAGDTQYF. The CDR3 DNA follows: TGTGCCAGTAGTATTGCAAATAGCGGGAGGGCCGGAGATACGCAGTATTTT. V gene TRBV19 combines with J gene TRBJ2-3, with TRBD2 matching 11 bases. Trimming removed 3 bases from V and 5 bases from J; junction bases left unmatched: 10. The CDR3 has 17 residues. Germline CDR1 is LNHDA and CDR2 is SQIVND (reference sequence).